These T cell receptor beta chains were read from a single sample in a study of blood T cells in healthy people across ages. Using its own MiXCR run on the 5' RACE reads, TCRdb lists one record per CDR3 protein. The table records 1.5 million to 2 million distinct CDR3 sequences, 35% to 50% of them present only once. The material sequenced was blood. The receptor set was obtained from a human donor in good health. CDR3s include the opening cysteine and the closing phenylalanine or tryptophan. Fields, in order: V gene, D gene, clone size, J gene, CDR3 protein, CDR3 DNA. A D gene is named only where the DNA matches it firmly. Some rows have no size entry. The others give once, few or many, or a class for an expanded clone.

>TRBV20-1|-|-|TRBJ1-2
CSAPQTANYGYTF
TGCAGTGCTCCTCAGACTGCTAACTATGGCTACACCTTC
>TRBV4-2|-|once|TRBJ1-2
CASSQAWTDDNYGYTF
TGTGCCAGCAGCCAAGCCTGGACGGACGATAACTATGGCTACACCTTC
>TRBV20-1|-|-|TRBJ2-3
CSARTGLNTDTQYF
TGCAGTGCTAGGACAGGACTTAACACAGATACGCAGTATTTT
>TRBV7-9|TRBD1|-|TRBJ1-2
CASSLRDRDSSNYGYTF
TGTGCCAGCAGCCTCCGGGACAGAGATTCCTCTAACTATGGCTACACCTTC
>TRBV6-5|-|-|TRBJ1-3
CASSRGGRAGNTIYF
TGTGCCAGCAGTCGTGGTGGCAGGGCTGGAAACACCATATATTTT
>TRBV27|-|-|TRBJ2-4
CASSTRDGFSYEQHF
TGTGCCAGCAGTACCCGGGACGGCTTCTCCTACGAGCAGCACTTC
>TRBV28|TRBD2|-|TRBJ2-7
CASRNSLGDYCEQYF
TGTGCCAGCAGAAATTCCCTCGGGGACTACTGCGAGCAGTACTTC
>TRBV20-1|-|-|TRBJ2-5
CGAAIRPVQETQYF
TGCGGTGCCGCCATCAGACCAGTCCAAGAGACCCAGTACTTC
>TRBV7-9|-|-|TRBJ2-7
CASSSSRRGTYEQYF
TGTGCCAGCAGCTCTTCGAGGAGGGGAACCTACGAGCAGTACTTC
>TRBV4-1|TRBD1|many|TRBJ1-2
CASSQVETGISYGYTF
TGCGCCAGCAGCCAAGTGGAGACAGGGATTAGTTATGGCTACACCTTC
>TRBV28|TRBD1|-|TRBJ2-3
CASSWGRGHSSTDTQYF
TGTGCCAGCAGTTGGGGCAGGGGGCATTCAAGCACAGATACGCAGTATTTT
>TRBV20-1|-|few|TRBJ2-1
CSARDLDPSLEQFF
TGCAGTGCTAGAGATTTGGACCCGTCTTTAGAGCAGTTCTTC
>TRBV20-1|-|-|TRBJ2-7
CSASTGGAYYEQYF
TGCAGTGCTAGCACGGGGGGCGCCTACTACGAGCAGTACTTC
>TRBV9|-|-|TRBJ1-2
CASSSPAGGHYYGDGGYTF
TGTGCCAGCAGCTCCCCGGCGGGGGGACATTATTACGGTGATGGTGGCTACACCTTC
>TRBV20-1|TRBD1|-|TRBJ1-2
CSAREAGQGGRGYTF
TGTAGTGCTAGAGAAGCGGGACAGGGGGGTCGAGGCTACACCTTC
>TRBV9|-|-|TRBJ1-6
CASSVEEGSGSPLHF
TGTGCCAGCAGCGTAGAAGAGGGGAGTGGTTCACCCCTCCACTTT
>TRBV5-6|-|-|TRBJ2-5
CASRFRDVQETQYF
TGTGCCAGCAGGTTCCGGGACGTCCAGGAGACCCAGTACTTC
>TRBV5-1|-|-|TRBJ2-7
CASSGLGGSSYEQYF
TGCGCCAGCAGCGGCCTCGGGGGAAGCTCCTACGAGCAGTACTTC
>TRBV12-3/TRBV12-4|-|-|TRBJ1-5
CASSLAVGRNQPQHF
TGTGCCAGCAGTTTGGCAGTAGGACGTAATCAGCCCCAGCATTTT
>TRBV20-1|-|-|TRBJ1-1
CSARSGAIALAFF
TGCAGTGCTAGATCGGGGGCCATCGCATTGGCTTTCTTT
>TRBV7-9|-|-|TRBJ2-1
CASSFPGYHNEQFF
TGTGCCAGCAGCTTCCCGGGTTACCACAATGAGCAGTTCTTC
>TRBV7-2|-|many|TRBJ1-2
CASSLEYGGYTF
TGTGCCAGCAGCTTAGAGTATGGTGGCTACACCTTC
>TRBV4-1|TRBD2|-|TRBJ2-5
CVSSQEGGGSIETQYF
TGCGTCAGCAGCCAAGAGGGCGGGGGTAGTATTGAGACCCAGTACTTC